The source of this TCR beta chain is a study of shared clonotypes between healthy human individuals (dated by TCRdb to the early 2020s). Looking at the study overall: The cohort included a few men and a couple of women between 18 and 49 years of age. Per donor, three plates each were used for CD4 naive and CD4 memory, two for CD8 naive, and one for CD8 memory. Blood TCR repertoires of about five healthy adults were deeply sequenced to estimate repertoire size and the extent of clonotype sharing between individuals. Different laboratories and diverse techniques were used to prepare libraries and sequence TCR repertoires, to increase sequencing depth and limit assay-specific biases. Leukapheresis yielded between about 0.94 and 8.9 billion PBMCs per donor.

Points on this clone: This receptor's antigen is unknown. Per-base quality was not reported, and no clone a single base away is much larger than it.

CD8 naive samples consisted of CD45RO-negative cells that were positively selected for CCR7, yielding a CD45RA+CCR7+ population without TemRA cells. Healthy HIV-negative adults with no recently reported acute infections or vaccinations were included as donors. Every donor was a Caucasian adult living in Nashville, Tennessee, USA. Blood was collected by leukapheresis, and PBMCs were isolated by Ficoll-Histopaque density gradient centrifugation and then cryopreserved in liquid nitrogen vapor phase. Analytical flow cytometry was used to check the purity and quantity of every magnetically sorted T cell population. Genomic DNA was isolated from each sorted fraction and quantified by UV absorbance on a Nanodrop 2000c. Using the deep immunoSEQ assay, multiplex PCR amplified TCR CDR3 regions from genomic DNA. Genomic DNA extracted from each cell subset was distributed evenly over all wells of several immunoSEQ 96-well plates, and each plate served as one replicate. For sorted subsets, about 200 ng genomic DNA, equal to tens of thousands of T cell genomes, was loaded into each replicate PCR. Purified libraries were measured with a Qubit 3.0 fluorometer, size-checked on a Bioanalyzer 2100, and measured again with the KAPA Library Quantification kit. Every immunoSEQ 96-well plate was sequenced on a separate single-read 150-cycle Illumina NextSeq 550 flow cell. On the study's bioinformatics: Because the immunoSEQ output included only junctional sequences and no quality scores, the filtering could not be the same as the filtering used for full-length reads. To assign V/J genes and CDR3, sequences were annotated using PyIR, a Python wrapper for IgBLAST v1.9, with IMGT germline references. Reads were filtered out if the reads had weak V/J assignments (E-value above 1e-6), no CDR3, stop codons, out-of-frame junctions, or ambiguous translated residues. V3J clonotypes were defined as sequences sharing the same inferred V gene, J gene, and CDR3 amino acid sequence. The percentage overlap between two repertoires was calculated by dividing the number of shared unique clonotypes by the size of the smaller repertoire. Repertoire richness was assessed with RTK rarefaction, the Chao1 estimator, and Recon v2.1 estimates of unobserved clonotypes. Generation probabilities were computed with OLGA for all TCRbeta clonotypes obtained by the gDNA method from a few donors. The immuneACCESS repertoire file appears here via TCRdb, limited to in-frame rearrangements. These files lack a portion of the clones; in checked studies, under half of the deficit traces to unresolved V genes, and the cause of the others is not known. V and J calls and clone size follow that table, whereas D and trimming were derived from the DNA. The sample table lists around 1.9 million clones, roughly 93% of them with a count of one. The top ten constitute about 1.6% of the sample.

Paper-wide results and their limitations: The genetic and exposure-history diversity represented was limited by the small number of donors. Even with the large sequencing depth, rarefaction of the sorted-subset datasets indicated that sequencing was incomplete. Compared with non-shared clonotypes, the clonotypes found in all four sorted-subset donors had higher generation probabilities. Naive subsets generally had larger estimated clonotype richness than memory subsets did. Sampling was limited to blood, and TCR repertoires in tissue likely differ from TCR repertoires in blood. Pairwise subsampling led to the expectation that sequencing depth would affect the degree of clonotype sharing among donors. Sharing across a handful of donors was observed for about 4.8% of naive CD4, over 3% of naive CD8, about 2.5% of memory CD4, and less than 0.45% of memory CD8 clonotypes.

Sequencing was carried out using naive CD8+ T cells from PBMCs. Explained via the paper, the cell subset or site label denotes: CD45RA+CCR7+. This TCR was recovered from a man younger than 35 in good health. Some clones in this sample may be carry-over from other donors' samples.

The CDR3 protein: CASSLWAGARTEAFF. The DNA is as follows: TGTGCCAGCAGTTTATGGGCGGGGGCGCGCACTGAAGCTTTCTTT. The rearrangement combines TRBV27 with TRBJ1-1, and the D gene may be TRBD1, 6 bases matching. The CDR3 spans 15 residues, from the cysteine through the phenylalanine. Here the CDR3 DNA is all that survives: 45 bases in frame from base 1. CDR1 and CDR2 were assigned from the germline V gene (reference sequence) as MNHEY and SMNVEV. V sheds 1 base and J sheds 4 bases, leaving 13 bases between their ends.